Listed here is a single T cell receptor beta chain. The data were obtained in a study of beta chain features in type 1 diabetes. The CDR3 is made up of 13 amino acids. The germline gives CDR1 SQVTM, CDR2 ANQGSEA. After removal of 5 bases from V and 1 base from J, the junction contained 4 bases not matched to a gene. Investigators reverse transcribed all isolated RNA, so they sequenced expressed TCRB transcripts. The repertoire was sequenced with immunoSEQ multiplex PCR; TCRdb's copy has only in-frame clones and lacks some. In the table there are 250,000 to 300,000 clones, 8% of which are singletons. The sequenced sample consisted of central memory CD4+ T cells from blood. The chain combines TRBV29-1 with TRBJ2-7; TRBD2 agrees at 8 bases. The TCR comes from a woman under 30 in good health. In DNA form, the CDR3 reads TGCAGCGTTAAGAGCGGGAGATCCTACGAGCAGTACTTC. It yields the protein CSVKSGRSYEQYF.